This TCR beta chain is from a study of cytotoxic CD8 clonotypes in ibrutinib-treated CLL. Some clones are missing from TCRdb's copy, which holds only in-frame ones; the method was immunoSEQ multiplex PCR. The profile shows about 68,000 clones, approximately 80% of them singletons. The ends lost 6 bases at V and 0 bases at J; junction bases unmatched: 4. Germline loops: CDR1 KGHSH, CDR2 LQKENI. This CDR3 region has 14 residues. This clonotype was sampled from a human donor with chronic lymphocytic leukemia. V gene TRBV18 combines with J gene TRBJ1-2; 7 bases match TRBD1. The material sequenced was PBMCs, taken at disease progression, from a patient treated with ibrutinib. CDR3 bases: TGTGCCAGCTCCCGGGACAGAGCTAACTATGGCTACACCTTC. Protein product: CASSRDRANYGYTF.